This T cell receptor beta chain emerged from a study of shared clonotypes between healthy human individuals. The protocol was immunoSEQ multiplex PCR, while the TCRdb copy is restricted to in-frame clones and leaves out a portion. The sample has around 600,000 clones; roughly 98% are singletons. Terminally differentiated effector memory CD45RA+ cells were left out of the naive CD8 fraction, which was CD45RO-negative and positively selected for CCR7. The sequence came from a man under 40 in good health. The material sequenced was naive CD8+ T cells sorted from blood.

The CDR3 sequence: CASTFGRGDTGELFF. CDR3 coding DNA: TGTGCCAGCACCTTTGGCAGGGGGGACACCGGGGAGCTGTTTTTT. The chain employs TRBV5-4 and TRBJ2-2, with a possible D match to TRBD1 (7 bases). With 6 bases removed from V and 3 bases from J, the gap between germline ends came to 15 bases. The CDR3 contains 15 residues. Germline CDR1 SGHNT, CDR2 YYREEE (reference sequence).